This record concerns one TCR beta chain sequence. The antigen this receptor binds is unknown. No much larger clone is present one base from it, and per-base qualities are unavailable. Library method: the immunoSEQ multiplex PCR assay. TCRdb holds this immuneACCESS table with in-frame rearrangements only. Some clones are missing; in checked studies, unresolved V genes explain under half, and the rest has no known cause. This sample gives more than 7,000 clones in total; more than 75% of them show up just once. Of the sample, about 3% falls within the top ten clones. CDR1 is given as SNHLY and CDR2 as FYNNEI, both from the germline V gene. Relative to germline, V is 5 bases shorter and J is 0 bases shorter, with 10 bases between their ends. The CDR3 runs 15 residues from the cysteine to the phenylalanine. Just the 45-base CDR3 DNA is kept, in frame starting at base 1. The sample is drawn from a study of tumor T cells in aggressive B-cell lymphoma (dated by TCRdb to between 2016 and 2019).

Sequenced material: tumor tissue. This receptor was obtained from an adult with diffuse large B cell lymphoma. Rearrangement joined TRBV2 to TRBJ2-2; possibly the D gene is TRBD1, per 6 matching bases. The DNA reads TGTGCCAGCAGTCCGGACAGCTCGAACACCGGGGAGCTGTTTTTT. Translated, this gives CASSPDSSNTGELFF.